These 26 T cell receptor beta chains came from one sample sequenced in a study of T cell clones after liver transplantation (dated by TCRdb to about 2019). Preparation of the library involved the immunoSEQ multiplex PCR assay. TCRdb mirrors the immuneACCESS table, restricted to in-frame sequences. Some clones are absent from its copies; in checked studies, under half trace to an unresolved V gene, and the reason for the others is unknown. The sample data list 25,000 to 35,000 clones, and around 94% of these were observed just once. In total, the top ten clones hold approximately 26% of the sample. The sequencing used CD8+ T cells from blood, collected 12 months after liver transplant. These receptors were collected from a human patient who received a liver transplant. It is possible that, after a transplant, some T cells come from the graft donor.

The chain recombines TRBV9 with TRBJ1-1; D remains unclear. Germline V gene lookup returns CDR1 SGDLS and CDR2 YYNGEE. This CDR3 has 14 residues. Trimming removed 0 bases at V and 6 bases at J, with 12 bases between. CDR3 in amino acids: CASSVGFHSSEAFF. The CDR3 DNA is TGTGCCAGCAGCGTAGGTTTCCACAGCTCTGAAGCTTTCTTT.

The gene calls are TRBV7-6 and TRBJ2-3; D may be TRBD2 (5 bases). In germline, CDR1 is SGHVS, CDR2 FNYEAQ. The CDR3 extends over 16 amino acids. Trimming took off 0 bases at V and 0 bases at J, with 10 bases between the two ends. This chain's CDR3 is CASSLADYLSTDTQYF. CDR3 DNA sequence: TGTGCCAGCAGCTTAGCCGACTATCTTAGCACAGATACGCAGTATTTT.

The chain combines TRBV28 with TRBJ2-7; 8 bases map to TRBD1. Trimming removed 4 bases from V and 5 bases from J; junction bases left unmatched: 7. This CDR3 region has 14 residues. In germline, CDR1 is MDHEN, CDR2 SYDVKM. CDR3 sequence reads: CASSSRTGRNEQYF. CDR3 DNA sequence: TGTGCCAGCAGTTCCCGGACAGGGCGGAACGAGCAGTACTTC.

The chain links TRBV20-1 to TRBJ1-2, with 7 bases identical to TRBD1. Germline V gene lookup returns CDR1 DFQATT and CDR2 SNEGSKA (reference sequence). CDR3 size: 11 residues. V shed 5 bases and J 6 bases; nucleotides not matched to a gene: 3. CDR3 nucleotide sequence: TGCAGTGCTTCCGGGACAGATGGCTACACCTTC. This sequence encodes CSASGTDGYTF.

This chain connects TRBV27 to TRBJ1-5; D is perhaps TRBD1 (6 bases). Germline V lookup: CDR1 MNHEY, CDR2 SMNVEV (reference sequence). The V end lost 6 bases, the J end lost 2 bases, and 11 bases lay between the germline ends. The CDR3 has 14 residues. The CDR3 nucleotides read TGTGCCAGCAGCTCCGGGACACGCAATCAGCCCCAGCATTTT. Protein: CASSSGTRNQPQHF.

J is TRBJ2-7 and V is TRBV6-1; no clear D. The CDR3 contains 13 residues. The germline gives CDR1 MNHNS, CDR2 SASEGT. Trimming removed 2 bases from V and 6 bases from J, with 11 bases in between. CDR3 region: CASSELAPGEQYF. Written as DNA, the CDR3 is TGTGCCAGCAGTGAACTCGCCCCTGGCGAGCAGTACTTC.

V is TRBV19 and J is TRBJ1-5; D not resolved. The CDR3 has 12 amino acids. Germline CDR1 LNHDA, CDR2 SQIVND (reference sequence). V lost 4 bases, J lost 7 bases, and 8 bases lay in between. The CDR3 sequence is CASSTTGQPQHF. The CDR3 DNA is TGTGCCAGTAGTACAACCGGGCAGCCCCAGCATTTT.

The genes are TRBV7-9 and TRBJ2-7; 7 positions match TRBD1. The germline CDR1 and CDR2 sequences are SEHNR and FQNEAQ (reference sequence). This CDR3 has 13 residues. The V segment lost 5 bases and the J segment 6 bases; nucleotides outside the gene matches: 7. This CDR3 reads CASSPRQGPEQYF. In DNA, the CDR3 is TGTGCCAGCAGCCCCCGACAGGGCCCCGAGCAGTACTTC.

CDR3 nucleotide sequence: TGTGCCAGCAGCTTATCTAGCGGGATTGCCTACGAGCAGTACTTC. Its translation: CASSLSSGIAYEQYF. The chain employs TRBV7-6 and TRBJ2-7, with 9 bases aligning to TRBD2. The CDR3 is 15 residues long. Looked up from germline, CDR1 is SGHVS and CDR2 is FNYEAQ. V lost 2 bases and J lost 2; bases outside the gene matches: 4.

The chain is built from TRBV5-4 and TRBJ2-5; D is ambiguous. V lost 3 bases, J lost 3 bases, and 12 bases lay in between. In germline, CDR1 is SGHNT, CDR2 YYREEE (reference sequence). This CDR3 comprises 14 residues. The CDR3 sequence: CASSSGFNKETQYF. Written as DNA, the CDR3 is TGTGCCAGCAGCTCCGGATTCAACAAAGAGACCCAGTACTTC.

In DNA form, the CDR3 reads TGTGCCAGCAGTCCCATTTGGACAGATACGCAGTATTTT. Translated: CASSPIWTDTQYF. The V call is TRBV7-9, the J call TRBJ2-3; D is ambiguous. This CDR3 region has 13 residues. Per the germline V gene, CDR1 is SEHNR and CDR2 is FQNEAQ (reference sequence). V was cut by 6 bases and J by 3 bases, with 10 bases left in between.

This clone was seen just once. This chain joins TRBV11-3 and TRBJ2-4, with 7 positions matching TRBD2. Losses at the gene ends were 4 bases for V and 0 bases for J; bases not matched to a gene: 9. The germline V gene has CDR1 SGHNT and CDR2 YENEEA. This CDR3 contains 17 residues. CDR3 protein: CASSWEGRLLAKNIQYF. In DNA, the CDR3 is TGTGCCAGCAGCTGGGAGGGGAGACTACTAGCCAAAAACATTCAGTACTTC.

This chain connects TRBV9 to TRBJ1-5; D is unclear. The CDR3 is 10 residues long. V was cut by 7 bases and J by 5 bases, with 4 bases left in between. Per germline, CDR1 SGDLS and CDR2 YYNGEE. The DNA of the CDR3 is TGTGCCAGCGGAGATCAGCCCCAGCATTTT. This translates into CASGDQPQHF.

Here the CDR3 DNA reads TGTGCCAGCAGTCCCCTAGGAGACGCCGAGTACGAGCAGTACTTC. Protein: CASSPLGDAEYEQYF. The chain has TRBV28 and TRBJ2-7; D ambiguous. The CDR3 has 15 residues. The germline V gene encodes CDR1 MDHEN and CDR2 SYDVKM. V lost 5 bases, J lost 4 bases, and 18 bases lay in between.

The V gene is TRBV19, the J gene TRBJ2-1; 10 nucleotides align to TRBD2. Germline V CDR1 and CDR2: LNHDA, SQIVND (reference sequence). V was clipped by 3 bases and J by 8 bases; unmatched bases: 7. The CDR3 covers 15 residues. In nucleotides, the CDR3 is TGTGCCAGTAGTATTACTAGCGGGATCTTCTATGAGCAGTTCTTC. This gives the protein CASSITSGIFYEQFF.

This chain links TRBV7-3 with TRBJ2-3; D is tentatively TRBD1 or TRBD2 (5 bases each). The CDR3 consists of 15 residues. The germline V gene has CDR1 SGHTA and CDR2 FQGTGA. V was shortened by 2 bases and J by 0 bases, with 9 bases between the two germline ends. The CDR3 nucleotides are TGTGCCAGCAGCTTACGCCGGGGCAGCACAGATACGCAGTATTTT. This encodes CASSLRRGSTDTQYF. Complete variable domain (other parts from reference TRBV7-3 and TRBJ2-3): GAGVSQTPSNKVTEKGKYVELRCDPISGHTALYWYRQSLGQGPEFLIYFQGTGAADDSGLPNDRFFAVRPEGSVSTLKIQRTERGDSAVYLCASSLRRGSTDTQYFGPGTRLTVL.

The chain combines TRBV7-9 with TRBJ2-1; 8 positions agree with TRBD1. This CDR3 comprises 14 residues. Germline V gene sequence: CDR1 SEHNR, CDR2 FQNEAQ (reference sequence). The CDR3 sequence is CATSPDRAYNEQFF. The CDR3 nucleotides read TGTGCTACTTCGCCGGACAGGGCCTACAATGAGCAGTTCTTC.

CDR3 in DNA: TGCAGCGTTGTCGGCATGAAGAACACTGAAGCTTTCTTT. This encodes CSVVGMKNTEAFF. V and J are TRBV29-1 and TRBJ1-1; no clear D. The germline gives CDR1 SQVTM, CDR2 ANQGSEA. V was trimmed by 4 bases and J by 1 base, leaving 10 bases between them. This CDR3 spans 13 amino acids.

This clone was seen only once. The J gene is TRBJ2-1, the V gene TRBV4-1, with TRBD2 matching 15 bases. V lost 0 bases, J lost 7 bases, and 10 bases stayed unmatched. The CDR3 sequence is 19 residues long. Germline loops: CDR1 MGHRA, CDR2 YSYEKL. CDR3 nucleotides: TGCGCCAGCAGCCAAGAGGGGACTAGCGGGAGGTCTACTCGAAATGAGCAGTTCTTC. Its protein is CASSQEGTSGRSTRNEQFF.

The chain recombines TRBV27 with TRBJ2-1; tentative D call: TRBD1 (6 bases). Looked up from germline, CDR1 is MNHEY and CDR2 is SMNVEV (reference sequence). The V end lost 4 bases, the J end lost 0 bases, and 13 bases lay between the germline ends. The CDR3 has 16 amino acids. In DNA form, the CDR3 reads TGTGCCAGCAGTTCACCCCGGGACAACTCCTACAATGAGCAGTTCTTC. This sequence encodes CASSSPRDNSYNEQFF.

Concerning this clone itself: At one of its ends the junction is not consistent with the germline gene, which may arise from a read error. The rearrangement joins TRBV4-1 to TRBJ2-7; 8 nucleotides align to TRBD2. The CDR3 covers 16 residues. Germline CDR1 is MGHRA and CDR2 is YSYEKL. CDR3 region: CASTQESGGGLYEQYF. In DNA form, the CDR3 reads TGCGCCAGCACCCAAGAGTCCGGGGGGGGCCTCTACGAGCAGTACTTC.

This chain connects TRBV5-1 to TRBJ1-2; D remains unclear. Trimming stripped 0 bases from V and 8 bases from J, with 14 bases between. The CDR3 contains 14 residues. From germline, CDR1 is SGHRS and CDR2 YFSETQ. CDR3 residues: CASSLVSNPEGYTF. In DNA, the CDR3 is TGCGCCAGCAGCTTGGTTTCCAACCCCGAGGGCTACACCTTC. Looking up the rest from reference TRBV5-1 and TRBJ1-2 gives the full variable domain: KAGVTQTPRYLIKTRGQQVTLSCSPISGHRSVSWYQQTPGQGLQFLFEYFSETQRNKGNFPGRFSGRQFSNSRSEMNVSTLELGDSALYLCASSLVSNPEGYTFGSGTRLTVV.

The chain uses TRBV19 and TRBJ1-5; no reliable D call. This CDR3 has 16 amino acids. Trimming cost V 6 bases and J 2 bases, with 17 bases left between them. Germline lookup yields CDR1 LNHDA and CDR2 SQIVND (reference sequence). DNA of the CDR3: TGTGCCAGTAGCTACGGACTCGTGCTGGGCAATCAGCCCCAGCATTTT. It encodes CASSYGLVLGNQPQHF.

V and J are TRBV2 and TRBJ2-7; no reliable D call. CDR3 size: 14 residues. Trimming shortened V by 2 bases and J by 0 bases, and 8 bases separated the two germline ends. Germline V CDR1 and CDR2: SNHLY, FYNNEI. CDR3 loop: CASSEYLGSYEQYF. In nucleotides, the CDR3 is TGTGCCAGCAGTGAATATCTGGGCTCCTACGAGCAGTACTTC.

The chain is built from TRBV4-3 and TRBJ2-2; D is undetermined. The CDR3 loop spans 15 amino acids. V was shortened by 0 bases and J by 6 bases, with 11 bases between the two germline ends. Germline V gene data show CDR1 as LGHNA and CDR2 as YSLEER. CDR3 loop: CASSQDRSNAGELFF. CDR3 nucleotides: TGCGCCAGCAGCCAAGATAGATCAAACGCCGGGGAGCTGTTTTTT.

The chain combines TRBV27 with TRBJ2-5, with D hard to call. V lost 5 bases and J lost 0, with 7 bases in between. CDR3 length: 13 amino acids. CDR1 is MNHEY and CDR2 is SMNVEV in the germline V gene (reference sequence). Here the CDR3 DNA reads TGTGCCAGCAGTGAGGCGGACCAAGAGACCCAGTACTTC. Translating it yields CASSEADQETQYF.